This T cell receptor beta chain was found in a study of blood T cell repertoires in COVID-19. Overall study context: The origin of the acute and convalescent COVID-19 samples was the United States, Italy and Spain.

Source study methods: Amplification of reference gene primers provided the estimated nucleated cell counts. Clones were sequenced by immunoSEQ multiplex PCR, and TCRdb holds only the in-frame ones, with some missing. That table gives V, J and clone size, and the DNA gave D and trimming. The profile shows around 180,000 clones, about 87% of them singletons. Source material: peripheral blood. This TCR was sampled from a man in his sixties with acute or convalescent COVID-19.

In nucleotides, the CDR3 is TGTGCCAGCTCACCGGACAGGGTCGGGGATAGCAATCAGCCCCAGCATTTT. It specifies CASSPDRVGDSNQPQHF. V gene TRBV18 combines with J gene TRBJ1-5, with TRBD1 identical over 8 bases. There are 17 residues in the CDR3. Germline lookup yields CDR1 KGHSH and CDR2 LQKENI. Losses at the gene ends were 3 bases for V and 0 bases for J; bases not matched to a gene: 7.